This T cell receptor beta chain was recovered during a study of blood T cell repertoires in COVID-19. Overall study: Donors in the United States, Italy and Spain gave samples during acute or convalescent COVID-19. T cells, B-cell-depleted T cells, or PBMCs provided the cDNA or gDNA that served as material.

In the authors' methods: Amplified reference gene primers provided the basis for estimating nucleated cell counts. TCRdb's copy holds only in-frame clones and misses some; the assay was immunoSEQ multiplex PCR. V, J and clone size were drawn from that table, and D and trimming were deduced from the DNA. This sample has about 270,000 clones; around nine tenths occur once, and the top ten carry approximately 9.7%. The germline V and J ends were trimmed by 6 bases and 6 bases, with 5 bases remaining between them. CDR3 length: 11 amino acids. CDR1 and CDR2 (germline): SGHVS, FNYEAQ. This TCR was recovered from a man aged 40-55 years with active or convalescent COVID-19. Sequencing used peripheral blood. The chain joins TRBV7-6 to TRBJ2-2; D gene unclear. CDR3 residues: CASSYPGELFF. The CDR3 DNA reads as TGTGCCAGCAGTTATCCCGGGGAGCTGTTTTTT.